The clone carrying this TCR beta chain has just one count. An end of the junction does not agree with germline; a read error may underlie this. This CDR3 comprises 12 residues. Germline CDR1 reads SEHNR; CDR2 reads FQNEAQ (reference sequence). The sample originates from a study of Graves' ophthalmopathy and Graves' hyperthyroidism. TCR beta CDR3 regions were amplified from RNA transcripts. HTBI primers were used in a first-round RT-PCR, which preceded a second-round multiplex PCR. A single record per CDR3 protein comes from TCRdb applying MiXCR to the multiplex PCR reads. Of over a million distinct CDR3 sequences listed, about 35% are singletons.

This clonotype originated in an adult man with Graves' hyperthyroidism. The V gene is TRBV7-9, the J gene TRBJ2-6, with 7 bases lining up with TRBD2. Sequences were obtained from peripheral blood or thyroid tissue (not recorded which). For the CDR3, the DNA is TGTGCCAGCAGCTCGGGGGGCAACGTCCTGACTTTC. Translation gives CASSSGGNVLTF.